Presented here are 16 T cell receptor beta chains from one specimen sequenced in a study of high-grade serous ovarian cancer treatment subgroups. The tumor samples were collected prior to definitive surgery or chemotherapy. TCRdb's copy holds only in-frame clones and misses some; the assay was immunoSEQ multiplex PCR. The sample lists some 7,000 clones, roughly 79% seen once, with 4.8% in the top ten. The sample taken for sequencing was tumor tissue. Receptors originate from a human donor with high-grade serous ovarian cancer.

The chain employs TRBV5-3 and TRBJ2-3; D could derive from TRBD1 or TRBD2 (5 bases each). TRBV5-3 is an ORF for which the function is uncertain. This CDR3 comprises 18 residues. V lost 0 bases and J lost 0, with 17 bases in between. The DNA for the CDR3 is TGTGCCAGAAGCTTGGCCCGGGACGTACACTTAAGCACAGATACGCAGTATTTT. Translated, it gives CARSLARDVHLSTDTQYF.

The chain carries TRBV28 and TRBJ2-5; D is perhaps TRBD1 or TRBD2 (9 bases each). The V gene's germline CDR1 is MDHEN and CDR2 SYDVKM. The CDR3 extends over 16 amino acids. Trimming removed 3 bases at V and 4 bases at J, with 18 bases between. CDR3 DNA: TGTGCCAGCAGTTTCTACAGGGGGCGGGAGGGAGAGACCCAGTACTTC. Translation gives CASSFYRGREGETQYF.

The rearrangement uses TRBV19 and TRBJ2-7; D is perhaps TRBD1 (6 bases). The CDR3 is 12 residues long. Germline lookup yields CDR1 LNHDA and CDR2 SQIVND (reference sequence). The V gene lost 9 bases and the J gene lost 12 bases, with 21 bases spanning the gap. This chain's CDR3 is CASKIAQGEGYF. The CDR3, as DNA: TGTGCCAGCAAGATCGCACAGGGCGAAGGGTACTTC.

V and J are TRBV27 and TRBJ1-6, with 9 bases lining up with TRBD1. After removal of 2 bases from V and 11 bases from J, the junction contained 4 bases not matched to a gene. CDR3 length: 14 residues. The germline V gene has CDR1 MNHEY and CDR2 SMNVEV (reference sequence). CDR3 in DNA: TGTGCCAGCAGTTTAGGGGGACAGGGACCACCCCTCCACTTT. Protein product: CASSLGGQGPPLHF.

The chain recombines TRBV27 with TRBJ1-1, with TRBD1 as a possible D gene (5 bases). The CDR3 consists of 13 residues. V lost 3 bases to trimming and J lost 3 bases, with 8 bases between them. Germline CDR1 reads MNHEY; CDR2 reads SMNVEV (reference sequence). CDR3 in amino acids: CASSFQGDTEAFF. The CDR3 DNA is TGTGCCAGCAGTTTTCAGGGAGACACTGAAGCTTTCTTT.

The chain uses TRBV7-9 and TRBJ1-2, with D maybe TRBD1 (5 bases). Germline V gives CDR1 SEHNR, CDR2 FQNEAQ (reference sequence). V was trimmed by 5 bases and J by 4 bases, leaving 14 bases between them. This CDR3 contains 14 residues. As DNA, the CDR3 is TGTGCCAGCAGCCCACCGACAGAGATCTATGGCTACACCTTC. Its translation: CASSPPTEIYGYTF.

The count of this clone is one. The chain links TRBV6-6 to TRBJ1-2; TRBD1 might be the D (5 bases). CDR1 MNHNY and CDR2 SVGAGI come from the germline V gene (reference sequence). This CDR3 region has 13 residues. Trimming shortened V by 7 bases and J by 7 bases, and 16 bases separated the two germline ends. This CDR3 reads CASTLGVTAGYTF. The CDR3 region has the DNA TGTGCCAGCACATTAGGGGTTACGGCTGGCTACACCTTC.

This clone was observed a handful of times. The V call is TRBV6-5, the J call TRBJ1-2; D is undetermined. Trimming shortened V by 6 bases and J by 7 bases, and 15 bases separated the two germline ends. Germline V lookup: CDR1 MNHEY, CDR2 SVGAGI. The CDR3 loop spans 13 amino acids. The CDR3 sequence: CASSPGQRIGYTF. As DNA, the CDR3 is TGTGCCAGCAGCCCTGGGCAAAGGATTGGCTACACCTTC.

V and J are TRBV4-1 and TRBJ1-2; D ambiguous. V lost 1 base and J 5 bases, leaving 8 bases between the germline ends. The CDR3 extends over 13 amino acids. Germline values: CDR1 MGHRA, CDR2 YSYEKL. CDR3: CASSQGQDYGYTF. For the CDR3, the DNA is TGCGCCAGCAGCCAAGGACAAGATTATGGCTACACCTTC.

This chain connects TRBV7-9 to TRBJ2-2; TRBD1 matches at 8 bases. The CDR3 covers 16 residues. Germline V gene data show CDR1 as SEHNR and CDR2 as FQNEAQ (reference sequence). Trimming at V came to 6 bases and at J to 5 bases, leaving 11 bases not matched to a gene. CDR3: CASRLPGTGKTGELFF. The CDR3 nucleotides are TGTGCCAGCAGATTACCCGGGACAGGCAAAACCGGGGAGCTGTTTTTT.

CDR3 loop: CARGQGNSPLHF. The CDR3 DNA reads TGTGCCAGAGGTCAGGGTAACTCACCCCTCCACTTT. V gene TRBV6-4 combines with J gene TRBJ1-6; a weak D match, TRBD1 (5 bases). This CDR3 is built from 12 residues. Germline CDR1 is MRHNA and CDR2 is SNTAGT. Deletions cut 9 bases from V and 10 bases from J, with 13 bases between.

This clone was observed a single time. CDR3 protein: CASSVAKGGYGYTF. The DNA for the CDR3 is TGTGCCAGCAGCGTAGCTAAAGGGGGCTATGGCTACACCTTC. V and J are TRBV9 and TRBJ1-2; D might be TRBD1 (6 bases). This CDR3 region has 14 residues. V was shortened by 0 bases and J by 4 bases, with 10 bases between the two germline ends. Germline values: CDR1 SGDLS, CDR2 YYNGEE.

The chain is built from TRBV6-5 and TRBJ2-7, with TRBD1 as a possible D gene (5 bases). Per the germline V gene, CDR1 is MNHEY and CDR2 is SVGAGI. The ends were cut back, 5 bases at V and 0 bases at J, with 8 bases in the middle. This CDR3 has 13 residues. In DNA, the CDR3 is TGTGCCAGCAGTCAGGACATCTCCTACGAGCAGTACTTC. Encoded protein: CASSQDISYEQYF.

This chain joins TRBV2 and TRBJ1-4, with 7 bases matching TRBD1. The length of the CDR3 is 15 residues. The germline V gene has CDR1 SNHLY and CDR2 FYNNEI. After removal of 5 bases from V and 1 base from J, the junction contained 4 bases not matched to a gene. The CDR3 sequence is CASSSNRGTNEKLFF. The CDR3, as DNA: TGTGCCAGCAGTTCGAACAGGGGAACTAATGAAAAACTGTTTTTT.

The chain employs TRBV27 and TRBJ1-5; D remains unclear. V was shortened by 6 bases and J by 2 bases, with 17 bases between the two germline ends. Germline V gene sequence: CDR1 MNHEY, CDR2 SMNVEV (reference sequence). The CDR3 contains 16 residues. CDR3 in amino acids: CASSPDAGKGNQPQHF. The CDR3 bases are TGTGCCAGCAGCCCCGATGCGGGTAAGGGCAATCAGCCCCAGCATTTT.

The V gene is TRBV9, the J gene TRBJ2-5, with 13 bases lining up with TRBD2. Matching the DNA end better, TRBJ2-7 makes the J call doubtful. Looked up from germline, CDR1 is SGDLS and CDR2 is YYNGEE. The CDR3 has 15 residues. CDR3 protein: CASSVGTSGASEQYF. In DNA, the CDR3 is TGTGCCAGCAGCGTGGGGACTAGCGGGGCCAGCGAGCAGTACTTC.